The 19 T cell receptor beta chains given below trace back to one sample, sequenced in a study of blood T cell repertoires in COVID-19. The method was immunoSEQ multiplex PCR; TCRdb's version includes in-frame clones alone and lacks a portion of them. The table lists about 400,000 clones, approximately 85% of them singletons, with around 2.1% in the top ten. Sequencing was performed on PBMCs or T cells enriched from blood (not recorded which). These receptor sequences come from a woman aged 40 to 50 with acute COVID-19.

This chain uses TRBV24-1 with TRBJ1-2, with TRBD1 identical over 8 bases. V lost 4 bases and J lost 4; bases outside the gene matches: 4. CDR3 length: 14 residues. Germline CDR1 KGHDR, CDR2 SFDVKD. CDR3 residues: CATSDHTGGYGYTF. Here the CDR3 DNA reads TGTGCCACCAGTGACCATACAGGGGGCTATGGCTACACCTTC.

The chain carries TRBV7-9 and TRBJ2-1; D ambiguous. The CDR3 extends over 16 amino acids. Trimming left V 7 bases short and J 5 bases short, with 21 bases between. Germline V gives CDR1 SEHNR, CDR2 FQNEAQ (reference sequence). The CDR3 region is CASTRIGSYEDNEQFF. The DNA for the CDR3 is TGTGCCAGCACCAGGATCGGGTCATACGAGGACAATGAGCAGTTCTTC.

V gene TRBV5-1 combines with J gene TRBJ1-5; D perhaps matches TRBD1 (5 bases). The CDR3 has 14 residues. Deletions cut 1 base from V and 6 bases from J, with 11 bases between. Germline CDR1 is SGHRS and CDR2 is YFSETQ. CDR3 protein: CASSLMGGGQPQHF. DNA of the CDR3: TGCGCCAGCAGCTTGATGGGGGGAGGTCAGCCCCAGCATTTT.

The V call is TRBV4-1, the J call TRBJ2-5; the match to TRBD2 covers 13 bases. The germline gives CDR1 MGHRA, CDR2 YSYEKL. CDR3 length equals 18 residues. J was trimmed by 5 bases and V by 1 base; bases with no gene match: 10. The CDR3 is CASSQVLLAGGLGETQYF. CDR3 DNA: TGCGCCAGCAGCCAAGTTCTACTAGCGGGGGGGCTGGGGGAGACCCAGTACTTC.

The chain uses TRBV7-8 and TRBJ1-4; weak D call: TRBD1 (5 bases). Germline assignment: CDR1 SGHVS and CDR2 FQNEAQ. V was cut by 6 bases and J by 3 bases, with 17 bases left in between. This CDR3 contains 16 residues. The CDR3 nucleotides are TGTGCCAGCAGTTTTTACTCCCCGGGGGCTAATGAAAAACTGTTTTTT. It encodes CASSFYSPGANEKLFF.

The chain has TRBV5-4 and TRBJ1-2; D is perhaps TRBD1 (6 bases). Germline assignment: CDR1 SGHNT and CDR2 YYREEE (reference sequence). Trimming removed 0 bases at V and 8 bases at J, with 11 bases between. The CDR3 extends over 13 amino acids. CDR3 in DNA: TGTGCCAGCAGCTTGGCTGGGGGCCGCGGCTACACCTTC. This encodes CASSLAGGRGYTF.

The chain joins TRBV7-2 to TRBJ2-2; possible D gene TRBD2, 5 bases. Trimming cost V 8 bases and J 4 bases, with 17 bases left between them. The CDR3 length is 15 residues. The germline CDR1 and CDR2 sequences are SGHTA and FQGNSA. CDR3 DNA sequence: TGTGCCAGCCAAGCTCGGGGTTTAAGCACCGGGGAGCTGTTTTTT. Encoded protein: CASQARGLSTGELFF.

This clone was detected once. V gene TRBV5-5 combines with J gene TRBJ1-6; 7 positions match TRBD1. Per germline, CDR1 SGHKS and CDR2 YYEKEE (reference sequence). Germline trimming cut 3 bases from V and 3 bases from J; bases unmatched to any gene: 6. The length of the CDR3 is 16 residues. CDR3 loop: CASSSRGDYYNSPLHF. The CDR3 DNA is TGTGCCAGCAGCTCCAGGGGGGATTACTATAATTCACCCCTCCACTTT.

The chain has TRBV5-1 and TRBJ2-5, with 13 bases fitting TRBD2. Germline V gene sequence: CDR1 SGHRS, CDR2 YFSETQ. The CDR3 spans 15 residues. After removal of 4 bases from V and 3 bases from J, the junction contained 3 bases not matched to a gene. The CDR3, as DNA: TGCGCCAGCAGCCCGACTAGCGGGGGGAAAGAGACCCAGTACTTC. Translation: CASSPTSGGKETQYF.

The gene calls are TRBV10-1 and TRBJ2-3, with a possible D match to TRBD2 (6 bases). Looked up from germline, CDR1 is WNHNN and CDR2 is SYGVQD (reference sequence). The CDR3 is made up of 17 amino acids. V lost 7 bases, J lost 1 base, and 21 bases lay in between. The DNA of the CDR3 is TGCGCCAGCAAACACACCCAGGGAGGTTGGGGCACAGATACGCAGTATTTT. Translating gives CASKHTQGGWGTDTQYF.

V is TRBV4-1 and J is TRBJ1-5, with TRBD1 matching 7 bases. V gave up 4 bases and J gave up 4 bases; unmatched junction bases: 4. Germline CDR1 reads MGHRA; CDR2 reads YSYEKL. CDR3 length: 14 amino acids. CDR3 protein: CASSLGQENQPQHF. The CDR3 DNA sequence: TGCGCCAGCAGCCTCGGACAGGAGAATCAGCCCCAGCATTTT.

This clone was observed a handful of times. CDR3 residues: CASTSQTGGAEAFF. Here the CDR3 DNA reads TGCGCCAGCACTTCTCAGACAGGGGGCGCGGAAGCTTTCTTT. The V gene is TRBV5-1, the J gene TRBJ1-1; TRBD1 matches 10 bases. The CDR3 runs 14 residues. V lost 6 bases, J lost 8 bases, and 10 bases stayed unmatched. CDR1 and CDR2 from the germline V gene are SGHRS and YFSETQ. Together with reference TRBV5-1 and TRBJ1-1, the CDR3 gives the full variable domain: KAGVTQTPRYLIKTRGQQVTLSCSPISGHRSVSWYQQTPGQGLQFLFEYFSETQRNKGNFPGRFSGRQFSNSRSEMNVSTLELGDSALYLCASTSQTGGAEAFFGQGTRLTVV.

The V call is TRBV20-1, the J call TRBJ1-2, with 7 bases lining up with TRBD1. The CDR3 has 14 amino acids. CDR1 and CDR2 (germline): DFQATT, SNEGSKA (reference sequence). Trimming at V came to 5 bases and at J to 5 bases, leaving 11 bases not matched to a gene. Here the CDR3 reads CSAGGADRAYGYTF. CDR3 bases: TGCAGTGCTGGTGGGGCCGACAGGGCGTATGGCTACACCTTC.

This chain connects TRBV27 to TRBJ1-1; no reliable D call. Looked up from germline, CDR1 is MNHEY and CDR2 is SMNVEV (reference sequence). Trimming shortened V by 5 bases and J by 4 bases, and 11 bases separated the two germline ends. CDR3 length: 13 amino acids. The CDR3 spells CASSLVPGTEAFF. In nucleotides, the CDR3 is TGTGCCAGCAGTCTAGTCCCGGGCACTGAAGCTTTCTTT.

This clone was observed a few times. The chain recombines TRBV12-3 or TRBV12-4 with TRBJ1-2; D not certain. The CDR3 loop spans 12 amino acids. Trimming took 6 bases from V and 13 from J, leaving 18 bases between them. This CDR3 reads CASSTILKPCTF. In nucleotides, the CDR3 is TGTGCCAGCAGCACTATACTTAAACCTTGCACCTTC.

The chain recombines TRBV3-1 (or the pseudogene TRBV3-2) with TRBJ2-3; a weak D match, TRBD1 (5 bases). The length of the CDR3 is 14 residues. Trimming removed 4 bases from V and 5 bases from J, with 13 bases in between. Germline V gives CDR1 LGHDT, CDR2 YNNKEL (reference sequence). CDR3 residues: CASSLFQGLDTQYF. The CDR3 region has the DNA TGTGCCAGCAGCCTCTTCCAGGGTCTAGATACGCAGTATTTT.

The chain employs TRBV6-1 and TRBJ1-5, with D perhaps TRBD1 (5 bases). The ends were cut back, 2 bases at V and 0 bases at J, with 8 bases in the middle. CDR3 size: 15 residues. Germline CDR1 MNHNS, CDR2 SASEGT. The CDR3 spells CASSEMTDSNQPQHF. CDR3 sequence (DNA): TGTGCCAGCAGTGAAATGACAGATAGCAATCAGCCCCAGCATTTT.

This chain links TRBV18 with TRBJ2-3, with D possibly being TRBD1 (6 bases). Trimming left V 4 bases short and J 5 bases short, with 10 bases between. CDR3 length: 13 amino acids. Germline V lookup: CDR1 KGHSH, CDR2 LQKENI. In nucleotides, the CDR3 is TGTGCCAGCTCACTTAACAGGGAAGATACGCAGTATTTT. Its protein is CASSLNREDTQYF.

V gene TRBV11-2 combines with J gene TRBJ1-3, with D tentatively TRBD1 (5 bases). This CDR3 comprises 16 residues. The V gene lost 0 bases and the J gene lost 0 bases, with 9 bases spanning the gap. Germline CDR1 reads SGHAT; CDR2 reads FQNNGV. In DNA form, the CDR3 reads TGTGCCAGCAGCTTAGATCAGGGATACTCTGGAAACACCATATATTTT. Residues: CASSLDQGYSGNTIYF.